The source of this T cell receptor (beta chain) is a study of regulatory T cells in long-lasting Graves disease. Losses at the gene ends were 2 bases for V and 2 bases for J; bases not matched to a gene: 2. The CDR3 loop spans 13 amino acids. CDR1 GTSNPN and CDR2 SVGIG come from the germline V gene (reference sequence). Time point reported: persistent/refractory GD, antithyroid drugs over 5 years with positive TRAb. RNA from PBMCs was the source of the TCR library. Both iRepertoire HTBI primers and Arm-PCR of CDR3 regions were used to build the TCR beta libraries. MiXCR was run by TCRdb on the multiplex PCR reads, yielding one entry per CDR3 protein. Found here are around 510,000 distinct CDR3 sequences, roughly 20% of them singletons; the top ten hold over 7.5%. This clonotype was observed many times.

Specimen: peripheral blood mononuclear cells (PBMCs), collected when the disease was refractory, from a patient treated with antithyroid drugs. The TCR comes from a female donor with Graves disease. The chain uses TRBV30 and TRBJ1-2; 7 nucleotides match TRBD1. CDR3 residues: CAWSPGQNYGYTF. The CDR3 bases are TGTGCCTGGAGTCCGGGACAGAACTATGGCTACACCTTC.